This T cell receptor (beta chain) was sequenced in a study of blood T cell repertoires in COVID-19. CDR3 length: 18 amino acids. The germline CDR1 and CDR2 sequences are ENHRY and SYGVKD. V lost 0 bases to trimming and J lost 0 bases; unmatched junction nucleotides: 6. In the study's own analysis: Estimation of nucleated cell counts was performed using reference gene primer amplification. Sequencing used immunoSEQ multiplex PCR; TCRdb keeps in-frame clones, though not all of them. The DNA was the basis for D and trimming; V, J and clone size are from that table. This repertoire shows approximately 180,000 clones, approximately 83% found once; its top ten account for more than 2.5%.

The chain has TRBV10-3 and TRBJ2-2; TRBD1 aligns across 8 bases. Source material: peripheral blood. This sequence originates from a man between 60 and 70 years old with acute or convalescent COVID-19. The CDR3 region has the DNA TGTGCCATCAGTGAGTCGAGGGGACAGGCCTCGAACACCGGGGAGCTGTTTTTT. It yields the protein CAISESRGQASNTGELFF.